This T cell receptor beta chain was captured in a study of blood T cell repertoires in COVID-19. Whole-study context: Both acute and convalescent COVID-19 samples were obtained from the United States, Italy and Spain.

Trimming left V 5 bases short and J 3 bases short, with 10 bases between. CDR3 length: 13 residues. Germline V gives CDR1 LGHDT, CDR2 YNNKEL (reference sequence). In the authors' workflow: By means of reference gene primer amplification, nucleated cell counts were estimated. The repertoire was sequenced with immunoSEQ multiplex PCR; TCRdb's copy has only in-frame clones and lacks some. That table supplies the V and J calls and clone size; D and trimming were determined from the DNA. The sample records some 83,000 clones, around nine tenths being singletons. This clone was seen only once. This clonotype was sampled from an elderly man with active or convalescent COVID-19. V is TRBV3-1 (or the pseudogene TRBV3-2) and J is TRBJ2-5, with D possibly TRBD1 on 7 matching bases. The specimen sequenced was peripheral blood. The DNA of the CDR3 is TGTGCCAGCAGCGGAGGGGGCAAAGAGACCCAGTACTTC. This encodes CASSGGGKETQYF.